The 21 T cell receptor beta chains below come from one sample, sequenced in a study of blood T cell repertoires in COVID-19. Sequencing was performed with immunoSEQ multiplex PCR; in TCRdb, only in-frame clones are kept and a portion is missing. The sample includes about 140,000 clones, 84% of them seen just once. Input material: peripheral blood. The source is a woman aged 60-70 years with acute or convalescent COVID-19.

Of note for this clone: This same CDR3 is encoded by further DNA sequences in the sample. The rearrangement uses TRBV4-3 and TRBJ2-1; maybe TRBD2 (5 bases). The CDR3 spans 15 residues. Trimming shortened V by 0 bases and J by 2 bases, and 8 bases separated the two germline ends. Germline V gives CDR1 LGHNA, CDR2 YSLEER. This chain's CDR3 is CASSQEAGTYNEQFF. The CDR3 region has the DNA TGCGCCAGCAGCCAAGAAGCCGGGACCTACAATGAGCAGTTCTTC.

The chain has TRBV6-5 and TRBJ2-1, with 10 bases fitting TRBD1. The CDR3 runs to 15 residues. V lost 5 bases, J lost 7 bases, and 8 bases stayed unmatched. CDR1 is MNHEY, CDR2 SVGAGI, per germline. The DNA of the CDR3 is TGTGCCAGCAGTATACCGGGACAGGGGCGAAATGAGCAGTTCTTC. Translating gives CASSIPGQGRNEQFF.

CDR3 nucleotides: TGTGCCAGCAGCTTAGATCGGCGGTTTGAGCAGTTCTTC. This codes for CASSLDRRFEQFF. The chain carries TRBV11-2 and TRBJ2-1; D ambiguous. The V end was cut by 0 bases, the J end by 9 bases, with 9 bases between. CDR1 and CDR2 from the germline V gene are SGHAT and FQNNGV. The CDR3 totals 13 residues.

The J gene is TRBJ2-7, the V gene TRBV7-9; 9 bases are shared with TRBD1. The V gene's germline CDR1 is SEHNR and CDR2 FQNEAQ (reference sequence). The CDR3 loop spans 17 amino acids. Germline trimming cut 1 base from V and 4 bases from J; bases unmatched to any gene: 11. In DNA form, the CDR3 reads TGTGCCAGCAGCTTAGAATCGCCCGGGACAGGGAAGTACGAGCAGTACTTC. It codes for CASSLESPGTGKYEQYF. The variable domain in full, with the rest retrieved from reference TRBV7-9 and TRBJ2-7, is DTGVSQNPRHKITKRGQNVTFRCDPISEHNRLYWYRQTLGQGPEFLTYFQNEAQLEKSRLLSDRFSAERPKGSFSTLEIQRTEQGDSAMYLCASSLESPGTGKYEQYFGPGTRLTVT.

The genes are TRBV11-3 and TRBJ2-7; D call uncertain. Germline loops: CDR1 SGHNT, CDR2 YENEEA. The CDR3 totals 14 residues. With 2 bases removed from V and 1 base from J, the gap between germline ends came to 9 bases. For the CDR3, the DNA is TGTGCCAGCAGCTTAACATCGGGTTCCTACGAGCAGTACTTC. It yields the protein CASSLTSGSYEQYF.

This chain links TRBV28 with TRBJ2-5; no definite D call. V was pared by 3 bases and J by 1 base, with 6 bases between. Germline CDR1 MDHEN, CDR2 SYDVKM. This CDR3 has 13 amino acids. CDR3 sequence (DNA): TGTGCCAGCAGTTTTTACACCCAAGAGACCCAGTACTTC. This gives the protein CASSFYTQETQYF.

The chain employs TRBV9 and TRBJ2-1, with D possibly TRBD1 on 6 matching bases. The length of the CDR3 is 14 residues. Germline CDR1 and CDR2: SGDLS and YYNGEE. The V end lost 0 bases, the J end lost 6 bases, and 10 bases lay between the germline ends. The CDR3 loop is CASSVGGTPNEQFF. CDR3 sequence (DNA): TGTGCCAGCAGCGTAGGAGGGACACCCAATGAGCAGTTCTTC.

The chain has TRBV10-3 and TRBJ2-7; 7 nucleotides match TRBD1. Germline CDR1 is ENHRY and CDR2 is SYGVKD. The CDR3 is 15 amino acids. Trimming took 0 bases from V and 3 from J; bases not matched to a gene: 5. Here the CDR3 DNA reads TGTGCCATCAGTGAGTCAGAGGGGGCGGGCTACGAGCAGTACTTC. It specifies CAISESEGAGYEQYF.

This clone was recorded only once. This chain links TRBV30 with TRBJ2-7, with 7 nucleotides matching TRBD2. CDR1 and CDR2 from the germline V gene are GTSNPN and SVGIG (reference sequence). The CDR3 is 14 residues long. The junction had 6 bases not matched to a gene; V was cut back by 3 bases and J by 1 base. This chain's CDR3 is CAWRRLGGSYEQYF. The CDR3 DNA reads TGTGCCTGGAGACGCCTCGGGGGGTCCTACGAGCAGTACTTC.

This clone was found once. The chain combines TRBV27 with TRBJ2-1, with TRBD2 identical over 10 bases. The V gene end was trimmed by 6 bases and the J gene end by 8 bases; junction bases not matched to a gene: 10. Germline V gene sequence: CDR1 MNHEY, CDR2 SMNVEV (reference sequence). The CDR3 runs 15 residues. CDR3 in DNA: TGTGCCAGCAGCGGGTTTTCTAGCGGGAGTGATGAGCAGTTCTTC. Its translation: CASSGFSSGSDEQFF.

The chain carries TRBV2 and TRBJ2-7; D is unresolved. V gave up 5 bases and J gave up 4 bases, with 6 bases separating them. The CDR3 contains 11 residues. The germline V gene encodes CDR1 SNHLY and CDR2 FYNNEI. Here the CDR3 reads CASSPLYEQYF. The CDR3 DNA is TGTGCCAGCAGTCCGTTATACGAGCAGTACTTC. The entire variable domain, with the rest obtained from reference TRBV2 and TRBJ2-7, is as follows: EPEVTQTPSHQVTQMGQEVILRCVPISNHLYFYWYRQILGQKVEFLVSFYNNEISEKSEIFDDQFSVERPDGSNFTLKIRSTKLEDSAMYFCASSPLYEQYFGPGTRLTVT.

This clone came up once. The chain is built from TRBV10-3 and TRBJ2-2; 8 bases fit TRBD2. The CDR3 extends over 16 amino acids. V shed 0 bases, J shed 5 bases, and the junction held 5 bases outside the gene matches. From germline, CDR1 is ENHRY and CDR2 SYGVKD. The chain's CDR3 is CAISESRGRRTGELFF. CDR3 in DNA: TGTGCCATCAGTGAGTCTCGCGGGAGGAGGACCGGGGAGCTGTTTTTT.

This clone has a single count. V gene TRBV12-3 or TRBV12-4 combines with J gene TRBJ1-1; D might be TRBD1 (5 bases). This CDR3 is 13 amino acids long. Trimming stripped 6 bases from V and 3 bases from J, with 11 bases between. The CDR3 loop is CASSPGWDTEAFF. For the CDR3, the DNA is TGTGCCAGCAGCCCAGGGTGGGACACTGAAGCTTTCTTT.

CDR3 sequence (DNA): TGCGCCAGCAGTCGACAGCCCTACGAGCAGTACTTC. Translated, it gives CASSRQPYEQYF. The chain links TRBV23-1 to TRBJ2-7; TRBD1 might be the D (5 bases). TRBV23-1 is noted as an ORF with a role that remains uncertain. Trimming pared 4 bases from V and 2 bases from J, leaving 6 bases between. The CDR3 sequence is 12 residues long.

This sequence joins TRBV19 and TRBJ2-2; D might be TRBD2 (5 bases). The length of the CDR3 is 12 residues. Trimming left V 6 bases short and J 8 bases short, with 10 bases between. Germline V gene sequence: CDR1 LNHDA, CDR2 SQIVND (reference sequence). CDR3 nucleotide sequence: TGTGCCAGTAGACGGGATAGAGGGGAGCTGTTTTTT. It yields the protein CASRRDRGELFF.

The genes are TRBV4-1 and TRBJ1-5; maybe TRBD1 (5 bases). Between the trimmed V and J ends, which lost 4 bases and 4 bases, there was a span of 14 bases. Germline CDR1 reads MGHRA; CDR2 reads YSYEKL. CDR3 length: 15 amino acids. CDR3 in amino acids: CASSRGRTNNQPQHF. CDR3 bases: TGCGCCAGCAGCCGAGGACGGACAAATAATCAGCCCCAGCATTTT.

DNA of the CDR3: TGTGCCAGCAGTTTTTGGTCCGGGCGGGACAGTGAAAAACTGTTTTTT. Protein: CASSFWSGRDSEKLFF. V usage is TRBV28 and J usage is TRBJ1-4; 7 bases are shared with TRBD1. The germline V gene encodes CDR1 MDHEN and CDR2 SYDVKM. The CDR3 runs 16 residues. V lost 3 bases, J lost 7 bases, and 11 bases stayed unmatched.

The J gene is TRBJ2-1, the V gene TRBV3-1 (or the pseudogene TRBV3-2); the match to TRBD2 covers 7 bases. Germline loops: CDR1 LGHDT, CDR2 YNNKEL (reference sequence). The length of the CDR3 is 15 residues. Trimming took 4 bases from V and 6 from J; bases not matched to a gene: 9. CDR3 loop: CASSPYFTGGNEQFF. In nucleotides, the CDR3 is TGTGCCAGCAGCCCTTACTTTACGGGAGGCAATGAGCAGTTCTTC.

As DNA, the CDR3 is TGTGCCAGCAGACCAGGGTCTAATCAGCCCCAGCATTTT. Encoded protein: CASRPGSNQPQHF. This chain joins TRBV12-3 or TRBV12-4 and TRBJ1-5; D might be TRBD1 (5 bases). Trimming removed 6 bases at V and 4 bases at J, with 10 bases between. The CDR3 has 13 amino acids.

The CDR3 DNA follows: TGTGCCAGCAGCTTAGTACAGGGGGGAAATGAGCAGTTCTTC. The encoded protein is CASSLVQGGNEQFF. This chain uses TRBV7-9 with TRBJ2-1, with 8 bases identical to TRBD1. V gave up 1 base and J gave up 7 bases; unmatched junction bases: 3. This CDR3 region has 14 residues. CDR1 is SEHNR, CDR2 FQNEAQ, per germline (reference sequence). The variable domain in full, completed from reference TRBV7-9 and TRBJ2-1, reads DTGVSQNPRHKITKRGQNVTFRCDPISEHNRLYWYRQTLGQGPEFLTYFQNEAQLEKSRLLSDRFSAERPKGSFSTLEIQRTEQGDSAMYLCASSLVQGGNEQFFGPGTRLTVL.

This clone has a single count. The chain combines TRBV5-1 with TRBJ2-4; 11 bases match TRBD2. CDR1 is SGHRS and CDR2 is YFSETQ in the germline V gene. J was trimmed by 5 bases and V by 4 bases; bases with no gene match: 14. The CDR3 covers 18 residues. The CDR3, as DNA: TGCGCCAGCAGCCCGAATTCAAGACTAGCGGGAAGCCAAAACATTCAGTACTTC. Residues: CASSPNSRLAGSQNIQYF.